In this sample, the clone carrying this T cell receptor (beta chain) turned up a few times. This specimen belongs to a study of blood T cell repertoires in COVID-19. The germline gives CDR1 SGHKS, CDR2 YYEKEE (reference sequence). The CDR3 is made up of 15 amino acids. V was clipped by 5 bases and J by 8 bases; unmatched bases: 12. In the original processing: Estimation of nucleated cell counts was performed using reference gene primer amplification. Clones were sequenced by immunoSEQ multiplex PCR, and TCRdb holds only the in-frame ones, with some missing. Clonal size and the V and J genes are those of that table, whereas D and trimming came from the DNA. This table holds more than 150,000 clones, around 85% found once.

The chain uses TRBV5-5 and TRBJ2-2, with 7 positions matching TRBD2. The specimen was peripheral blood. The sequence came from a man in his fifties who had recovered from COVID-19. The CDR3 region is CASRVGLTDPGELFF. Here the CDR3 DNA reads TGTGCCAGCAGAGTGGGACTAACGGATCCTGGGGAGCTGTTTTTT.